The 20 T cell receptor beta chains below come from one sample, sequenced in a study of cytomegalovirus exposure and HLA in healthy donors. Both 60 Vbeta primers and 13 Jbeta primers went into the PCR. Libraries were prepared by immunoSEQ multiplex PCR; TCRdb keeps only in-frame clonotypes and omits some of them. This sample yields 100,000 to 150,000 clones, of which roughly 78% are seen a single time; about 11% belongs to the top ten. Sequenced sample: PBMCs. The receptors were sampled from a man aged 25-40 years in good health and CMV-seropositive.

The sample holds one count of this clone. The chain has TRBV19 and TRBJ1-1, with no clear D. Between the trimmed V and J ends, which lost 5 bases and 0 bases, there was a span of 13 bases. Germline CDR1 is LNHDA and CDR2 is SQIVND (reference sequence). This CDR3 is 15 amino acids long. The CDR3 sequence: CASSYSAELNTEAFF. The CDR3 coding sequence is TGTGCCAGTAGTTATTCCGCAGAATTGAACACTGAAGCTTTCTTT.

The DNA of the CDR3 is TGTGCCTGGCAATCAGGGTTAGAGCAGTACTTC. Its protein product is CAWQSGLEQYF. This sequence joins TRBV30 and TRBJ2-7; D is possibly TRBD1 (5 bases). Looked up from germline, CDR1 is GTSNPN and CDR2 is SVGIG (reference sequence). This CDR3 spans 11 amino acids. Trimming stripped 5 bases from V and 7 bases from J, with 12 bases between.

Here the CDR3 DNA reads TGTGCCATCAGTCGCGGCCTAGCGGGGGGCAATGAGCAGTTCTTC. Its translation is CAISRGLAGGNEQFF. The rearrangement links TRBV10-3 to TRBJ2-1, with 11 bases aligning to TRBD2. In germline, CDR1 is ENHRY, CDR2 SYGVKD. V was clipped by 5 bases and J by 6 bases; unmatched bases: 6. The CDR3 covers 15 residues.

V is TRBV4-2 and J is TRBJ1-5; D gene ambiguous. From germline, CDR1 is LGHNA and CDR2 YNFKEQ. Trimming took off 4 bases at V and 0 bases at J, with 13 bases between the two ends. This CDR3 is built from 16 residues. CDR3 sequence reads: CASSRYSGDSNQPQHF. As DNA, the CDR3 is TGTGCCAGCAGCCGATATTCGGGTGATAGCAATCAGCCCCAGCATTTT.

This clone occurred a few times. V usage is TRBV28 and J usage is TRBJ2-7, with 9 positions matching TRBD1. The J segment lost 6 bases and the V segment lost 6 bases, leaving 6 bases of the junction unmatched. From germline, CDR1 is MDHEN and CDR2 SYDVKM. CDR3 length: 13 amino acids. This CDR3 is CASSRGTGREQYF. CDR3 in DNA: TGTGCCAGCAGCCGTGGGACAGGGCGCGAGCAGTACTTC.

This chain joins TRBV11-3 and TRBJ2-1; TRBD1 matches at 8 bases. CDR3 length equals 15 residues. The J segment lost 8 bases and the V segment lost 5 bases, leaving 11 bases of the junction unmatched. Germline values: CDR1 SGHNT, CDR2 YENEEA. The chain's CDR3 is CASSLGTGGYDEQFF. The CDR3 nucleotides are TGTGCCAGCAGCCTCGGGACAGGAGGTTACGATGAGCAGTTCTTC.

V usage is TRBV7-9 and J usage is TRBJ1-5; 7 bases line up with TRBD1. The trim removed 4 bases at V and 6 bases at J, leaving 9 bases unmatched. CDR1 and CDR2 (germline): SEHNR, FQNEAQ (reference sequence). This CDR3 contains 15 residues. The CDR3 DNA is TGTGCCAGCAGCTCAACAGGGGACCGGGGTCAGCCCCAGCATTTT. Its translation: CASSSTGDRGQPQHF.

This clone was seen a few times. The chain has TRBV19 and TRBJ1-2, with a possible D match to TRBD1 (5 bases). CDR1 is LNHDA, CDR2 SQIVND, per germline (reference sequence). V was trimmed by 3 bases and J by 8 bases, leaving 10 bases between them. CDR3 length equals 12 residues. For the CDR3, the DNA is TGTGCCAGTAGTATTGCGGGGCTGGGCTACACCTTC. This gives the protein CASSIAGLGYTF. The complete variable domain, with remaining parts taken from reference TRBV19 and TRBJ1-2, reads DGGITQSPKYLFRKEGQNVTLSCEQNLNHDAMYWYRQDPGQGLRLIYYSQIVNDFQKGDIAEGYSVSREKKESFPLTVTSAQKNPTAFYLCASSIAGLGYTFGSGTRLTVV.

The chain combines TRBV15 with TRBJ2-7; 7 nucleotides agree with TRBD2. The CDR3 sequence is 15 residues long. Losses at the gene ends were 3 bases for V and 3 bases for J; bases not matched to a gene: 8. Looked up from germline, CDR1 is LNHNV and CDR2 is YYDKDF (reference sequence). The DNA of the CDR3 is TGTGCCACCAGCAGGACTGGACCGGGAGGCTACGAGCAGTACTTC. Translated, it gives CATSRTGPGGYEQYF.

J is TRBJ1-1 and V is TRBV6-5, with unresolved D. CDR1 is MNHEY, CDR2 SVGAGI, per germline. The CDR3 has 12 residues. Trimming cost V 6 bases and J 4 bases, with 9 bases left between them. The CDR3 protein is CASSPGGTEAFF. The CDR3 DNA sequence: TGTGCCAGCAGCCCCGGCGGCACTGAAGCTTTCTTT.

The chain uses TRBV6-1 and TRBJ2-7; 10 bases fit TRBD1. The ends lost 6 bases at V and 5 bases at J; junction bases unmatched: 4. Germline-derived CDR1 and CDR2 are MNHNS and SASEGT. The CDR3 is 13 residues long. This chain's CDR3 is CASRDRGHDEQYF. As DNA, the CDR3 is TGTGCCAGCAGAGACAGGGGGCACGACGAGCAGTACTTC.

This clone was picked up one time. This sequence joins TRBV5-1 and TRBJ1-3, with D possibly TRBD1 on 5 matching bases. The germline gives CDR1 SGHRS, CDR2 YFSETQ. The germline V and J ends were trimmed by 3 bases and 4 bases, with 17 bases remaining between them. The CDR3 extends over 16 amino acids. The CDR3 here is CASSSSDTGRGNTIYF. In DNA, the CDR3 is TGCGCCAGCAGCTCGTCGGACACGGGCAGGGGAAACACCATATATTTT.

This clone was seen a few times. This chain joins TRBV5-4 and TRBJ2-5; 7 nucleotides line up with TRBD1. This CDR3 has 13 amino acids. Germline V CDR1 and CDR2: SGHNT, YYREEE (reference sequence). V dropped 6 bases and J dropped 5; count of bases not matched to a gene: 7. CDR3 loop: CASNEQGRETQYF. The CDR3 region has the DNA TGTGCCAGCAACGAACAGGGGCGGGAGACCCAGTACTTC. The whole variable domain, filled in from reference TRBV5-4 and TRBJ2-5, reads ETGVTQSPTHLIKTRGQQVTLRCSSQSGHNTVSWYQQALGQGPQFIFQYYREEENGRGNFPPRFSGLQFPNYSSELNVNALELDDSALYLCASNEQGRETQYFGPGTRLLVL.

The V gene is TRBV15, the J gene TRBJ2-1; D unclear. In germline, CDR1 is LNHNV, CDR2 YYDKDF (reference sequence). This CDR3 has 17 amino acids. Trimming took 0 bases from V and 0 from J, leaving 12 bases between them. This chain's CDR3 is CATSRDATLSSYNEQFF. Here the CDR3 DNA reads TGTGCCACCAGCAGAGATGCTACCCTGAGCTCCTACAATGAGCAGTTCTTC.

The chain is built from TRBV27 and TRBJ2-5; D is possibly TRBD2 (6 bases). V lost 5 bases and J 10 bases, leaving 20 bases between the germline ends. This CDR3 is 14 amino acids long. CDR1 and CDR2 (germline): MNHEY, SMNVEV (reference sequence). The CDR3 bases are TGTGCCAGCAGTCCGGGACTGTGGGCCAAGTTCCAGTACTTC. This translates into CASSPGLWAKFQYF.

This clone showed up just a few times. V gene TRBV13 combines with J gene TRBJ2-7, with TRBD2 identical over 10 bases. Trimming at V came to 5 bases and at J to 7 bases, leaving 11 bases not matched to a gene. Germline lookup yields CDR1 PRHDT and CDR2 FYEKMQ (reference sequence). The CDR3 is 15 residues long. The CDR3 protein is CASSLGASGSGEQYF. CDR3 DNA sequence: TGTGCCAGCAGCCTTGGGGCTAGCGGGAGCGGAGAGCAGTACTTC.

The V gene is TRBV21-1, the J gene TRBJ2-7; the D call in the table, TRBD2, was not verified against the DNA. TRBV21-1 is a documented pseudogene. The CDR3 loop spans 20 amino acids. The chain's CDR3 is CASSKGGTSGRAGSSYEQYF. In nucleotides, the CDR3 is TGTGCCAGCAGCAAAGGGGGGACTAGCGGGAGGGCCGGGTCGTCCTACGAGCAGTACTTC.

This clone has only a few counts. The J gene is TRBJ2-3, the V gene TRBV9, with 7 positions matching TRBD2. Trimming removed 4 bases from V and 5 bases from J; junction bases left unmatched: 10. Germline V gene data show CDR1 as SGDLS and CDR2 as YYNGEE. The CDR3 consists of 15 residues. This CDR3 reads CASSPRLAWEDTQYF. CDR3 coding DNA: TGTGCCAGCAGCCCCCGACTAGCTTGGGAAGATACGCAGTATTTT.

This clone appeared a single time. The chain has TRBV14 and TRBJ2-4, with TRBD2 as a possible D gene (5 bases). Trimming stripped 1 base from V and 0 bases from J, with 7 bases between. CDR3 length: 15 residues. Germline lookup yields CDR1 SGHDN and CDR2 FVKESK. The CDR3 DNA follows: TGTGCCAGCAGCCAAGGAGGGCTAGCCAAAAACATTCAGTACTTC. As protein: CASSQGGLAKNIQYF.

V is TRBV7-8 and J is TRBJ1-2; a weak D match, TRBD1 (6 bases). The V end lost 0 bases, the J end lost 3 bases, and 11 bases lay between the germline ends. Germline V gives CDR1 SGHVS, CDR2 FQNEAQ. The CDR3 loop spans 15 amino acids. CDR3 DNA sequence: TGTGCCAGCAGCTTAGCGGGGGCGGGGGACTATGGCTACACCTTC. This encodes CASSLAGAGDYGYTF.